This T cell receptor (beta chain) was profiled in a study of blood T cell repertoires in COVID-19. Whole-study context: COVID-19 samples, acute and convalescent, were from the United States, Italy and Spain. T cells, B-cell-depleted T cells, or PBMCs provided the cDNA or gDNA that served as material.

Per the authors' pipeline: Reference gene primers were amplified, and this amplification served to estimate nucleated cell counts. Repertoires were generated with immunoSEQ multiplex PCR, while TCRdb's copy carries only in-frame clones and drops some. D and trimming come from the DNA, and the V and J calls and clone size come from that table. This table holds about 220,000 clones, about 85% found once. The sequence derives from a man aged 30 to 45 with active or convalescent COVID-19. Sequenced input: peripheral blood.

In DNA form, the CDR3 reads TGTGCCAGCAGCGGGCCCCCGGGACGGGGGACTGAAGCTTTCTTT. Protein sequence: CASSGPPGRGTEAFF. The genes are TRBV7-6 and TRBJ1-1, with D maybe TRBD1 (5 bases). V lost 5 bases to trimming and J lost 5 bases, with 18 bases between them. This CDR3 contains 15 residues. CDR1 is SGHVS, CDR2 FNYEAQ, per germline.